The entry that follows covers one T cell receptor (beta chain) sequence. This entry is derived from a study of control samples from healthy donors and cancer patients. This CDR3 spans 14 amino acids. The germline V gene has CDR1 LGHDT and CDR2 YNNKEL (reference sequence). V lost 4 bases and J lost 5, with 15 bases in between. Profiled with immunoSEQ multiplex PCR; TCRdb holds only in-frame clones, not every one. The sample has roughly 100,000 clones; around four fifths are singletons. The V call is TRBV3-1 (or the pseudogene TRBV3-2), the J call TRBJ2-7; D tentatively fits TRBD1 or TRBD2 (6 bases each). Material for sequencing was blood. The source is a woman between 45 and 60 years old in good health. The chain's CDR3 is CASSRGAGADEQYF. The CDR3 DNA sequence: TGTGCCAGCAGCCGCGGGGCAGGGGCAGACGAGCAGTACTTC.